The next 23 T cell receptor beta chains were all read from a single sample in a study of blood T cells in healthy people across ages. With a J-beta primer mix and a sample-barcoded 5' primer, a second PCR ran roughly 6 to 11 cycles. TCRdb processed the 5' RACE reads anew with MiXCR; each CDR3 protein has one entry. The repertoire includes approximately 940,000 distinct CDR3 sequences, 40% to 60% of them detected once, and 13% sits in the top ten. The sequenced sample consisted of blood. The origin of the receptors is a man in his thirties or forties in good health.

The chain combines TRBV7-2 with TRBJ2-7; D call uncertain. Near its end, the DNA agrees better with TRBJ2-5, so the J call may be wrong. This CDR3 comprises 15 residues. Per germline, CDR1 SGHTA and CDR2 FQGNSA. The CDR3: CASSLDGSRMGTQYF. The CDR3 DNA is TGTGCCAGCAGCCTGGACGGATCTCGAATGGGGACCCAGTACTTC.

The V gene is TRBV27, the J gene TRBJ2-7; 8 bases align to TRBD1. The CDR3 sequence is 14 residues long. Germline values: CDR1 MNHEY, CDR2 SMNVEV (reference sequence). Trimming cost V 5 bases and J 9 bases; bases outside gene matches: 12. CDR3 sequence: CASSPSTDRVVQYF. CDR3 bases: TGTGCCAGCAGTCCTTCGACGGACAGGGTTGTGCAGTACTTC.

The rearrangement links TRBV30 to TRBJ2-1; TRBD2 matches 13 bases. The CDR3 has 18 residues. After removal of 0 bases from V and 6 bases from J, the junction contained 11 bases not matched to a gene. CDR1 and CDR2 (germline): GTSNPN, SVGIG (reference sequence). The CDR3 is CAWSVVGTSGVLSNEQFF. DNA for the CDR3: TGTGCCTGGAGTGTAGTCGGGACTAGCGGGGTCCTGAGCAATGAGCAGTTCTTC.

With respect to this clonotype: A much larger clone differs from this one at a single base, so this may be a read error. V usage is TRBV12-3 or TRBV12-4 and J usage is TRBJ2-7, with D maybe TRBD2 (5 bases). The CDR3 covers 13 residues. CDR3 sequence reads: CTSRRALSDEQYF. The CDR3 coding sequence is TGTACCAGCCGACGGGCTCTTAGCGACGAGCAGTACTTC.

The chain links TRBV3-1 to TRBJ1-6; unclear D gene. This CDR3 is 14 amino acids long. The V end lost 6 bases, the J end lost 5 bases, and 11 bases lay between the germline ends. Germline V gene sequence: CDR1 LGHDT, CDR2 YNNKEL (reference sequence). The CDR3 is CASSRTDNNSPLHF. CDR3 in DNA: TGTGCCAGCAGTCGGACCGACAATAATTCACCCCTCCACTTT.

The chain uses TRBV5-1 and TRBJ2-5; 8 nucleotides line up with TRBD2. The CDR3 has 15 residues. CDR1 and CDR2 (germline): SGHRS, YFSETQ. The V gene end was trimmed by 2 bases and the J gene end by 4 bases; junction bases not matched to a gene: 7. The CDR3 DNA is TGCGCCAGCAGCTTCGCAAGCGGGGGTCCAGAGACCCAGTACTTC. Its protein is CASSFASGGPETQYF.

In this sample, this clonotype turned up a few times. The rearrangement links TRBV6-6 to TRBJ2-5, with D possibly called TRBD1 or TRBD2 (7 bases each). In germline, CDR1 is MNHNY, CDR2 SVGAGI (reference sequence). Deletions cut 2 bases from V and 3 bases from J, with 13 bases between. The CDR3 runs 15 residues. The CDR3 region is CASSYPGGGKETQYF. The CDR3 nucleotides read TGTGCCAGCAGTTACCCAGGGGGAGGGAAAGAGACCCAGTACTTC.

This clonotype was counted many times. CDR3 sequence (DNA): TGCGCCAGCACTCCGGATGGGAGCGCGGTCTCGGGGGAGCAGTACTTC. Translated, it gives CASTPDGSAVSGEQYF. The V gene is TRBV5-1, the J gene TRBJ2-7; weak D call: TRBD2 (5 bases). The CDR3 contains 16 residues. Trimming took 6 bases from V and 7 from J, leaving 26 bases between them. The germline CDR1 and CDR2 sequences are SGHRS and YFSETQ.

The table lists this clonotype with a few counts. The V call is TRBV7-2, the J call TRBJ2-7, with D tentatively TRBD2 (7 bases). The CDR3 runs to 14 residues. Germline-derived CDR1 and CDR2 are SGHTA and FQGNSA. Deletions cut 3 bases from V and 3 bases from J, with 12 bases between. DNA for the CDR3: TGTGCCAGCAGCTTCTCGGGGGGCCTCTACGAGCAGTACTTC. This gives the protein CASSFSGGLYEQYF.

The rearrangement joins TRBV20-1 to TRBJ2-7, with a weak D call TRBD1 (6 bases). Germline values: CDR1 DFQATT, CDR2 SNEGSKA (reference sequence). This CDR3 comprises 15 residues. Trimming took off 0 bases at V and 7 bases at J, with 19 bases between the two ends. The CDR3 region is CSARDMGRGWWEQYF. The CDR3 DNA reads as TGCAGTGCTAGAGATATGGGCAGGGGATGGTGGGAGCAGTACTTC.

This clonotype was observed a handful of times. CDR3 in DNA: TGTGCCAGCAGCCATTCAGGGGGTAATGAAAAACTGTTTTTT. Amino acids: CASSHSGGNEKLFF. The chain uses TRBV3-1 and TRBJ1-4; TRBD1 aligns across 7 bases. V lost 3 bases and J lost 4; bases outside the gene matches: 2. This CDR3 has 14 residues. Germline-derived CDR1 and CDR2 are LGHDT and YNNKEL (reference sequence).

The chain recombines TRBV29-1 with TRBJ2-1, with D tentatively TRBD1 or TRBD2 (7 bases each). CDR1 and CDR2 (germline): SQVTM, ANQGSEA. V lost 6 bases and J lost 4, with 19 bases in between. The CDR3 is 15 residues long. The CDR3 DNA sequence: TGCAGCGTCAGGGGGGGGGGGTTTGGGTACAATGAGCAGTTCTTC. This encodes CSVRGGGFGYNEQFF.

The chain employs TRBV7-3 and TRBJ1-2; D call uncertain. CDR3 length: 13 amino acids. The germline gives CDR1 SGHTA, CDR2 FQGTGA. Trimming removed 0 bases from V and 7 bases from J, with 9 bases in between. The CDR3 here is CASSLTRESGYTF. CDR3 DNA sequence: TGTGCCAGCAGCTTAACCCGGGAAAGTGGCTACACCTTC.

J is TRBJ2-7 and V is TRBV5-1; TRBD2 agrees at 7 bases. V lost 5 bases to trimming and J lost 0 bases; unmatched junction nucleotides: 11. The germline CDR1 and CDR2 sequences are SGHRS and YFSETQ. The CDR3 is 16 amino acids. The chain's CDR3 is CASSNPSGENSYEQYF. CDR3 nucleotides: TGCGCCAGCAGTAATCCCAGCGGGGAGAACTCCTACGAGCAGTACTTC.

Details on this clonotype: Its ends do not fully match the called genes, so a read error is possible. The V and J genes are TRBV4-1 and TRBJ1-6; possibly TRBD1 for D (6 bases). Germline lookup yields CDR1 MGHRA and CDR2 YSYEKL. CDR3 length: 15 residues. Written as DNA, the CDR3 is TGCGCCAGCAGCCAACAGGGGTCCTATAAGTCACCCCTCCACTTT. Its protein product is CASSQQGSYKSPLHF.

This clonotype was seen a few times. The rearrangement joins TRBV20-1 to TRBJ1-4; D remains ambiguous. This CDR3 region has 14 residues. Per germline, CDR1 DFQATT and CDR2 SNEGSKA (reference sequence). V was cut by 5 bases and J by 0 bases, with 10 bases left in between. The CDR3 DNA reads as TGCAGTGCTCAAGTATCCGCAACTAATGAAAAACTGTTTTTT. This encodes CSAQVSATNEKLFF.

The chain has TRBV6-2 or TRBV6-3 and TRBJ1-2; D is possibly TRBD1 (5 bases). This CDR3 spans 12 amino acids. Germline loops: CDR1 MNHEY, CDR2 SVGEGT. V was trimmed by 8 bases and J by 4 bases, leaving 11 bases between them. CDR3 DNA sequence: TGTGCCAGCTATCGAGACAGCTATGGCTACACCTTC. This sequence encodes CASYRDSYGYTF.

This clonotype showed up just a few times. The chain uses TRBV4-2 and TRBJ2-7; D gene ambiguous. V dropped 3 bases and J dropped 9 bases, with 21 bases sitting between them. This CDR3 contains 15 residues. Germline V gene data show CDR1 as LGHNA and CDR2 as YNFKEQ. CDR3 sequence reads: CASSQDIAVPLGQYF. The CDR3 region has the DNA TGTGCCAGCAGCCAGGATATAGCTGTCCCGCTGGGGCAGTACTTC.

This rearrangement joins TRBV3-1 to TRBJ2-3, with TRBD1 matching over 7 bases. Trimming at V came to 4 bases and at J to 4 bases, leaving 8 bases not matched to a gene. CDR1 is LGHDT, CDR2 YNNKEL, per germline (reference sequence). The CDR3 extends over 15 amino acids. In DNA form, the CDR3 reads TGTGCCAGCAGCCGAGAGACAGGGAGATCAGATACGCAGTATTTT. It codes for CASSRETGRSDTQYF.

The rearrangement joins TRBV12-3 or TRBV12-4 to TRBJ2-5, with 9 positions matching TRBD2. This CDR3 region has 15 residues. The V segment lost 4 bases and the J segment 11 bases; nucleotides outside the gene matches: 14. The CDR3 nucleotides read TGTGCCAGCAGTTACGTAGCGGGGGAGGTAAATGAGCAGTACTTC. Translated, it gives CASSYVAGEVNEQYF.

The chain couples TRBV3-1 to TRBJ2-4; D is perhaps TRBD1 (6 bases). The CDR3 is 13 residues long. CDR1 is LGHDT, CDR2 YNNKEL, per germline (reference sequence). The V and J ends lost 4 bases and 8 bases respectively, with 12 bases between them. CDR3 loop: CASSLQGADIQYF. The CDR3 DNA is TGTGCCAGCAGCCTACAGGGCGCGGACATTCAGTACTTC.

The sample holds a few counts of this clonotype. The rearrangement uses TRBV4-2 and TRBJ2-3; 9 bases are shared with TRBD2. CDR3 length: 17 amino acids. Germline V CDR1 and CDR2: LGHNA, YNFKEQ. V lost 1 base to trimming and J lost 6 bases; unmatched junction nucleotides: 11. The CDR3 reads CASSQGDGGGDRDTQYF. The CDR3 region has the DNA TGTGCCAGCAGCCAAGGGGACGGCGGGGGGGACCGCGATACGCAGTATTTT.

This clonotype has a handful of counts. The CDR3 sequence is CASSSTGFSYNEQFF. In DNA form, the CDR3 reads TGTGCCAGCAGTTCGACAGGGTTCTCCTACAATGAGCAGTTCTTC. The rearrangement uses TRBV27 and TRBJ2-1, with 7 bases that match TRBD1. V shed 4 bases, J shed 0 bases, and the junction held 3 bases outside the gene matches. The CDR3 is 15 amino acids. From germline, CDR1 is MNHEY and CDR2 SMNVEV (reference sequence).